This record covers a single TCR beta chain. The sample comes from a study of blood T cell repertoires in COVID-19. Overall study context: Samples representing acute and convalescent COVID-19 were sourced from the United States, Italy and Spain. PBMCs, B-cell-depleted T cells, or T cells provided the cDNA or gDNA that made up the material.

Study processing details: The authors estimated nucleated cell counts from reference gene primer amplification. The method was immunoSEQ multiplex PCR; TCRdb's version includes in-frame clones alone and lacks a portion of them. From that table come the V and J calls and clone size; the DNA was used to work out D and trimming. This table has approximately 210,000 clones, 81% appearing once. Individuals aged about 18 to 89 years were recruited from 24 US areas. CDR1 and CDR2 (germline): ENHRY, SYGVKD. This CDR3 is built from 15 residues. V lost 6 bases and J lost 2, with 15 bases in between. Sequences were obtained from PBMCs or T cells enriched from blood (not recorded which). This sequence originates from a woman aged 45-65 years with acute COVID-19. V and J are TRBV10-3 and TRBJ2-3; D may be TRBD2 (6 bases). CDR3 amino acids: CAIRGGLGHTDTQYF. The DNA of the CDR3 is TGTGCCATCAGGGGGGGACTGGGGCACACAGATACGCAGTATTTT.